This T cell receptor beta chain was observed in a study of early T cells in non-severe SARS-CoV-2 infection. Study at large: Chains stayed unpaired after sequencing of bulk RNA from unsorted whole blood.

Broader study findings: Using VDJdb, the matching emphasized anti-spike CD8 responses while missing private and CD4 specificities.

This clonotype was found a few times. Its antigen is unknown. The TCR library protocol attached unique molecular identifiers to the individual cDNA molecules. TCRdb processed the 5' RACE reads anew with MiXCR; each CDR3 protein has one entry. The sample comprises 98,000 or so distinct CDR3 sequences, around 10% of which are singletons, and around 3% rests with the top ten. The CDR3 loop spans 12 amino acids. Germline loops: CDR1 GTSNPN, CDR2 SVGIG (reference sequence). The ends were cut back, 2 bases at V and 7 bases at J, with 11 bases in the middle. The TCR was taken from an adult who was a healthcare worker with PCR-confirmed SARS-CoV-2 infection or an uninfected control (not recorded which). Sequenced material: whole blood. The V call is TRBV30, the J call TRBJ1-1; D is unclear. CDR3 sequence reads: CAWSQNSLEAFF. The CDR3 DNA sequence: TGTGCCTGGAGTCAAAACAGCCTTGAAGCTTTCTTT.